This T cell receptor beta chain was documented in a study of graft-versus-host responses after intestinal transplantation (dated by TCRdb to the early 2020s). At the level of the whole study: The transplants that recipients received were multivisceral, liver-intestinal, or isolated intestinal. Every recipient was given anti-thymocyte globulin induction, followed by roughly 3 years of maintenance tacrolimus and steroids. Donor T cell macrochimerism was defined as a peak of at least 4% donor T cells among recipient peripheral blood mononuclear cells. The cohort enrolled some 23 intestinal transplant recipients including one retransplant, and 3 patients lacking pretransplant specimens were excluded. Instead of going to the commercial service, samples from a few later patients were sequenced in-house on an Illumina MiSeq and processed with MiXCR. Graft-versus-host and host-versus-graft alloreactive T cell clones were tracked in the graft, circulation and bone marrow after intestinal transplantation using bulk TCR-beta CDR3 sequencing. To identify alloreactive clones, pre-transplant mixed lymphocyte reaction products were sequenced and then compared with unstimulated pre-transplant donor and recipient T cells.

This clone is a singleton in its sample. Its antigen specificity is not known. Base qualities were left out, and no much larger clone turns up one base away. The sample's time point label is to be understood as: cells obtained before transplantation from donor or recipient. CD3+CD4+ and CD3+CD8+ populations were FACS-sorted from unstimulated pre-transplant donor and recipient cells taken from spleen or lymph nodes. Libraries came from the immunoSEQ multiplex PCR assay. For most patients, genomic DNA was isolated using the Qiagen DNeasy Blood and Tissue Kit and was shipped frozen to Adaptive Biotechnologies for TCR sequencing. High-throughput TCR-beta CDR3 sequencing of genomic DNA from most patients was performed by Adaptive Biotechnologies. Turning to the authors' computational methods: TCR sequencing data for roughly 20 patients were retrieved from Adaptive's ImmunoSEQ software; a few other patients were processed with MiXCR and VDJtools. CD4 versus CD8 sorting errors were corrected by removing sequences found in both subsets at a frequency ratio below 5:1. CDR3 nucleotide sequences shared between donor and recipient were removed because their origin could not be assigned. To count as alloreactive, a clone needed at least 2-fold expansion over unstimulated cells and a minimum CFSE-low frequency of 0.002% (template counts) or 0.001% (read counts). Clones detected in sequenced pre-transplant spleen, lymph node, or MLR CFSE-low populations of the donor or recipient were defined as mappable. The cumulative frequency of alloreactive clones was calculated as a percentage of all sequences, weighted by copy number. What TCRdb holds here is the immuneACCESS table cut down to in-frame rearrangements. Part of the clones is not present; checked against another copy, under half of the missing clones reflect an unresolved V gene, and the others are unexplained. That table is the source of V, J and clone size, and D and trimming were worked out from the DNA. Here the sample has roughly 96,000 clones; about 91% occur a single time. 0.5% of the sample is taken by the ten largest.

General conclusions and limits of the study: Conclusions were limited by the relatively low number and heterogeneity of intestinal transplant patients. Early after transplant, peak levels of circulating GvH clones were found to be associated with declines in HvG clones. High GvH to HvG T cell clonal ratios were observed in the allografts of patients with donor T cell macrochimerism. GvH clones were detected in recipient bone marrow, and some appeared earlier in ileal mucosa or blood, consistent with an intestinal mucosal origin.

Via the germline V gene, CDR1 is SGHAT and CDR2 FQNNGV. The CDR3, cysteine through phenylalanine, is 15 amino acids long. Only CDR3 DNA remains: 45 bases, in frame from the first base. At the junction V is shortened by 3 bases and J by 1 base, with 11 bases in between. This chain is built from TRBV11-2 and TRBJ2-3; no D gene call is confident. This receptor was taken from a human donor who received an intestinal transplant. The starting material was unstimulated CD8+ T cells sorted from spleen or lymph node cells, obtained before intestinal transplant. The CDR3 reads CASSLKRDGTDTQYF. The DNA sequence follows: TGTGCCAGCAGCTTGAAGCGTGACGGCACAGATACGCAGTATTTT. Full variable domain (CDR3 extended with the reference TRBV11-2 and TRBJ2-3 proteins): EAGVAQSPRYKIIEKRQSVAFWCNPISGHATLYWYQQILGQGPKLLIQFQNNGVVDDSQLPKDRFSAERLKGVDSTLKIQPAKLEDSAVYLCASSLKRDGTDTQYFGPGTRLTVL.